The 29 T cell receptor beta chains below all came from one sample that was sequenced in a study of T cell changes during pregnancy in multiple sclerosis. The method was immunoSEQ multiplex PCR; TCRdb's version includes in-frame clones alone and lacks a portion of them. The sample contains some 60,000 clones, around 91% of which appear only once. Source: peripheral blood, taken in the third trimester of pregnancy. Receptors were obtained from a female donor in good health, enrolled as a control in a pregnancy study.

The chain couples TRBV19 to TRBJ2-3, with 8 bases matching TRBD2. The CDR3 sequence is 14 residues long. The V gene's germline CDR1 is LNHDA and CDR2 SQIVND (reference sequence). Trimming at V came to 7 bases and at J to 0 bases, leaving 3 bases not matched to a gene. As DNA, the CDR3 is TGTGCCAGTACCCGGGGGGGGAGCACAGATACGCAGTATTTT. It is translated as CASTRGGSTDTQYF.

The chain uses TRBV9 and TRBJ2-7, with TRBD2 matching 8 bases. There are 15 residues in the CDR3. The trim removed 4 bases at V and 0 bases at J, leaving 6 bases unmatched. Germline-derived CDR1 and CDR2 are SGDLS and YYNGEE. CDR3 DNA sequence: TGTGCCAGCAGCTCCCGCGGGGGGAGCTCCTACGAGCAGTACTTC. It yields the protein CASSSRGGSSYEQYF.

There are a few counts of this clone. The CDR3: CASSIHGGNTEAFF. In DNA, the CDR3 is TGTGCCAGTAGTATACACGGGGGGAACACTGAAGCTTTCTTT. The genes are TRBV19 and TRBJ1-1, with D possibly matching TRBD1 (5 bases). CDR1 and CDR2 (germline): LNHDA, SQIVND (reference sequence). The CDR3 spans 14 residues. Trimming stripped 2 bases from V and 1 base from J, with 8 bases between. The full variable domain, rest sourced from reference TRBV19 and TRBJ1-1, is DGGITQSPKYLFRKEGQNVTLSCEQNLNHDAMYWYRQDPGQGLRLIYYSQIVNDFQKGDIAEGYSVSREKKESFPLTVTSAQKNPTAFYLCASSIHGGNTEAFFGQGTRLTVV.

This clone was picked up a small number of times. The CDR3 here is CASSPTTGVGVQPQHF. In nucleotides, the CDR3 is TGTGCCAGCAGCCCGACGACAGGGGTGGGTGTACAGCCCCAGCATTTT. The chain couples TRBV5-5 to TRBJ1-5; 8 nucleotides agree with TRBD1. This CDR3 has 16 amino acids. V gave up 4 bases and J gave up 7 bases; unmatched junction bases: 13. CDR1 and CDR2 (germline): SGHKS, YYEKEE (reference sequence).

Only one count was recorded for this clone. CDR3 coding DNA: TGTGCCAGCAGCGCTACTAGGAGCTACAATGAGCAGTTCTTC. Translation gives CASSATRSYNEQFF. The chain has TRBV9 and TRBJ2-1; possibly TRBD2 for D (5 bases). The CDR3 contains 14 residues. The germline gives CDR1 SGDLS, CDR2 YYNGEE. V was cut by 3 bases and J by 3 bases, with 10 bases left in between.

This chain connects TRBV7-2 to TRBJ2-7, with D unclear. This CDR3 has 14 amino acids. Germline V gene sequence: CDR1 SGHTA, CDR2 FQGNSA. Deletions cut 3 bases from V and 2 bases from J, with 11 bases between. The CDR3 reads CASSFRRSPYEQYF. The CDR3 coding sequence is TGTGCCAGCAGCTTCCGGCGGTCACCCTACGAGCAGTACTTC.

The chain uses TRBV30 and TRBJ2-7; D is unresolved. This CDR3 has 12 residues. The germline V gene encodes CDR1 GTSNPN and CDR2 SVGIG (reference sequence). Trimming cost V 2 bases and J 4 bases, with 9 bases left between them. The CDR3 is CAWSSSSYEQYF. The CDR3 DNA reads as TGTGCCTGGAGTTCCTCCTCTTACGAGCAGTACTTC. The whole variable domain, filled in from reference TRBV30 and TRBJ2-7, reads SQTIHQWPATLVQPVGSPLSLECTVEGTSNPNLYWYRQAAGRGLQLLFYSVGIGQISSEVPQNLSASRPQDRQFILSSKKLLLSDSGFYLCAWSSSSYEQYFGPGTRLTVT.

The rearrangement uses TRBV5-4 and TRBJ2-2; tentatively, D is TRBD2 (6 bases). Germline CDR1 and CDR2: SGHNT and YYREEE (reference sequence). The length of the CDR3 is 15 residues. V dropped 0 bases and J dropped 8 bases, with 14 bases sitting between them. The chain's CDR3 is CASSLEEGRGGELFF. Here the CDR3 DNA reads TGTGCCAGCAGCTTGGAGGAGGGGCGGGGAGGGGAGCTGTTTTTT.

This chain uses TRBV5-4 with TRBJ1-2, with 8 bases aligning to TRBD1. CDR3 length: 14 residues. The J segment lost 4 bases and the V segment lost 4 bases, leaving 6 bases of the junction unmatched. Germline V gives CDR1 SGHNT, CDR2 YYREEE (reference sequence). The CDR3 reads CASSALQGGYGYTF. As DNA, the CDR3 is TGTGCCAGCAGCGCATTACAGGGGGGCTATGGCTACACCTTC.

The chain has TRBV9 and TRBJ2-1; 8 positions agree with TRBD1. Germline-derived CDR1 and CDR2 are SGDLS and YYNGEE. V shed 1 base and J 7 bases; nucleotides not matched to a gene: 4. The CDR3 consists of 14 residues. Here the CDR3 DNA reads TGTGCCAGCAGCGTACAGAGGACAGGGAATGAGCAGTTCTTC. Its protein product is CASSVQRTGNEQFF. Full variable domain (missing parts from reference TRBV9 and TRBJ2-1): DSGVTQTPKHLITATGQRVTLRCSPRSGDLSVYWYQQSLDQGLQFLIQYYNGEERAKGNILERFSAQQFPDLHSELNLSSLELGDSALYFCASSVQRTGNEQFFGPGTRLTVL.

The V call is TRBV5-6, the J call TRBJ2-5; D possibly corresponds to TRBD2 (6 bases). CDR3 length equals 15 residues. The V end was cut by 4 bases, the J end by 1 base, with 14 bases between. The germline V gene encodes CDR1 SGHDT and CDR2 YYEEEE. CDR3: CASSRGEEGQETQYF. DNA of the CDR3: TGTGCCAGCAGCCGAGGGGAGGAGGGCCAAGAGACCCAGTACTTC.

CDR3 bases: TGTGCCAGCAGTGGGTGGGGGGACGAGCAGTACTTC. Protein: CASSGWGDEQYF. The genes are TRBV7-9 and TRBJ2-7; D perhaps matches TRBD2 (6 bases). This CDR3 comprises 12 residues. V was trimmed by 6 bases and J by 5 bases, leaving 11 bases between them. Germline V gene sequence: CDR1 SEHNR, CDR2 FQNEAQ (reference sequence).

This chain connects TRBV4-2 to TRBJ2-2, with a tentative D call TRBD2 (6 bases). CDR3 length: 17 residues. The germline V gene has CDR1 LGHNA and CDR2 YNFKEQ. V lost 0 bases and J 1 base, leaving 12 bases between the germline ends. The CDR3 DNA follows: TGTGCCAGCAGCCAAGAGGGGCGGGGAGTGAACACCGGGGAGCTGTTTTTT. It yields the protein CASSQEGRGVNTGELFF.

The chain links TRBV2 to TRBJ1-5, with 7 bases fitting TRBD1. Germline loops: CDR1 SNHLY, CDR2 FYNNEI. CDR3 length: 14 amino acids. The V gene end was trimmed by 6 bases and the J gene end by 2 bases; junction bases not matched to a gene: 4. The CDR3 DNA follows: TGTGCCAGCAGGAAAGGACAGGGCAATCAGCCCCAGCATTTT. Protein product: CASRKGQGNQPQHF.

The chain joins TRBV5-1 to TRBJ1-5; a weak D match, TRBD1 (6 bases). Trimming pared 4 bases from V and 1 base from J, leaving 12 bases between. Germline V gene sequence: CDR1 SGHRS, CDR2 YFSETQ. CDR3 length equals 15 residues. The CDR3 here is CASSPGVLSNQPQHF. CDR3 coding DNA: TGCGCCAGCAGCCCAGGGGTTCTGAGCAATCAGCCCCAGCATTTT.

This sequence joins TRBV30 and TRBJ1-2; maybe TRBD1 (6 bases). Deletions cut 4 bases from V and 4 bases from J, with 13 bases between. Germline values: CDR1 GTSNPN, CDR2 SVGIG (reference sequence). This CDR3 region has 13 residues. CDR3 sequence (DNA): TGTGCCTGGACCAAGGACAGAAGCTATGGCTACACCTTC. Protein: CAWTKDRSYGYTF.

V and J are TRBV10-3 and TRBJ1-3, with 8 bases identical to TRBD1. Germline V gene sequence: CDR1 ENHRY, CDR2 SYGVKD. This CDR3 has 13 residues. J lost 0 bases, V lost 10 bases, and 2 bases had no gene match. This CDR3 is CATGTGSGNTIYF. DNA for the CDR3: TGTGCCACCGGGACAGGCTCTGGAAACACCATATATTTT.

This clone has a single count. The chain uses TRBV25-1 and TRBJ2-1, with 12 bases identical to TRBD2. CDR3 length: 16 residues. J lost 4 bases, V lost 3 bases, and 4 bases had no gene match. From germline, CDR1 is MGHDK and CDR2 SYGVNS. The CDR3 loop reads CASSDLLAGGYNEQFF. DNA for the CDR3: TGTGCCAGCAGTGACCTACTAGCGGGGGGTTACAATGAGCAGTTCTTC.

The CDR3 DNA reads as TGTGCCATCAGATTTAGCGTGATATACAATGAGCAGTTCTTC. Amino acids: CAIRFSVIYNEQFF. The chain uses TRBV10-3 and TRBJ2-1; D is possibly TRBD2 (5 bases). Germline V gives CDR1 ENHRY, CDR2 SYGVKD. There are 14 residues in the CDR3. V was trimmed by 6 bases and J by 4 bases, leaving 13 bases between them.

The chain joins TRBV10-3 to TRBJ1-1; the D gene is possibly TRBD1 (5 bases). The V end lost 4 bases, the J end lost 9 bases, and 21 bases lay between the germline ends. The CDR3 runs 15 residues. Germline CDR1 reads ENHRY; CDR2 reads SYGVKD. CDR3 sequence: CAISAVSGLSVQAFF. CDR3 DNA: TGTGCCATCAGTGCAGTTTCGGGACTCTCGGTTCAAGCTTTCTTT.

Here the CDR3 reads CASSKGTPYAGELFF. In DNA form, the CDR3 reads TGTGCCAGCTCAAAGGGGACTCCCTACGCCGGGGAGCTGTTTTTT. The rearrangement links TRBV28 to TRBJ2-2; D might be TRBD2 (6 bases). V was cut by 8 bases and J by 6 bases, with 19 bases left in between. This CDR3 contains 15 residues. The V gene's germline CDR1 is MDHEN and CDR2 SYDVKM.

The count of this clone is one. This chain connects TRBV13 to TRBJ1-2; D may be TRBD1 (5 bases). The V gene's germline CDR1 is PRHDT and CDR2 FYEKMQ (reference sequence). Trimming removed 5 bases from V and 5 bases from J, with 15 bases in between. This CDR3 has 14 residues. The CDR3 loop is CASSPRGGIYGYTF. The CDR3 DNA follows: TGTGCCAGCAGCCCCCGGGGGGGAATATATGGCTACACCTTC.

DNA of the CDR3: TGTGCCAGCAGCTCCGGACTAGCGGGAGGGTGGGATACGCAGTATTTT. Its translation: CASSSGLAGGWDTQYF. The chain joins TRBV7-2 to TRBJ2-3, with TRBD2 identical over 15 bases. The length of the CDR3 is 16 residues. Germline CDR1 and CDR2: SGHTA and FQGNSA. V gave up 4 bases and J gave up 6 bases; unmatched junction bases: 5.

The V gene is TRBV19, the J gene TRBJ2-1; a weak D match, TRBD1 (5 bases). Germline CDR1 LNHDA, CDR2 SQIVND (reference sequence). The CDR3 runs 14 residues. Deletions cut 8 bases from V and 2 bases from J, with 13 bases between. The CDR3 here is CASSTLTAYNEQFF. In nucleotides, the CDR3 is TGTGCCAGTTCCACATTGACAGCCTACAATGAGCAGTTCTTC.

The chain uses TRBV10-1 and TRBJ1-1; D is perhaps TRBD1 (5 bases). Deletions cut 3 bases from V and 5 bases from J, with 16 bases between. Germline CDR1 and CDR2: WNHNN and SYGVQD (reference sequence). CDR3 length equals 15 residues. The CDR3 DNA sequence: TGCGCCAGCAGTGATCAAGGGGCCCCGAAGACTGAAGCTTTCTTT. It codes for CASSDQGAPKTEAFF.

This rearrangement joins TRBV29-1 to TRBJ2-3, with TRBD1 matching 9 bases. From germline, CDR1 is SQVTM and CDR2 ANQGSEA. This CDR3 has 14 amino acids. Germline trimming cut 7 bases from V and 0 bases from J; bases unmatched to any gene: 5. The CDR3 DNA follows: TGCAGCGCACTAGGGACAGGGAGCACAGATACGCAGTATTTT. Translating it yields CSALGTGSTDTQYF.

V and J are TRBV11-2 and TRBJ2-7, with 9 bases matching TRBD1. Germline CDR1 and CDR2: SGHAT and FQNNGV. This CDR3 comprises 15 residues. J gave up 0 bases and V 3 bases, and 3 bases lay outside the gene matches. The CDR3 loop is CASSLGTGFSYEQYF. The CDR3 region has the DNA TGTGCCAGCAGCTTGGGGACAGGGTTCTCCTACGAGCAGTACTTC.

The chain uses TRBV27 and TRBJ2-7; no clear D gene. This CDR3 region has 13 residues. CDR1 is MNHEY, CDR2 SMNVEV, per germline (reference sequence). V was trimmed by 2 bases and J by 2 bases, leaving 7 bases between them. CDR3 region: CASSLQAPYEQYF. For the CDR3, the DNA is TGTGCCAGCAGTTTACAGGCCCCCTACGAGCAGTACTTC.

This clone has just one count. The rearrangement uses TRBV4-1 and TRBJ1-1; TRBD1 might be the D (6 bases). This CDR3 region has 16 residues. V lost 4 bases and J 3 bases, leaving 18 bases between the germline ends. In germline, CDR1 is MGHRA, CDR2 YSYEKL. The CDR3 spells CASSPRGGFTYTEAFF. The CDR3 DNA reads TGCGCCAGCAGCCCCCGGGGGGGCTTTACTTACACTGAAGCTTTCTTT.